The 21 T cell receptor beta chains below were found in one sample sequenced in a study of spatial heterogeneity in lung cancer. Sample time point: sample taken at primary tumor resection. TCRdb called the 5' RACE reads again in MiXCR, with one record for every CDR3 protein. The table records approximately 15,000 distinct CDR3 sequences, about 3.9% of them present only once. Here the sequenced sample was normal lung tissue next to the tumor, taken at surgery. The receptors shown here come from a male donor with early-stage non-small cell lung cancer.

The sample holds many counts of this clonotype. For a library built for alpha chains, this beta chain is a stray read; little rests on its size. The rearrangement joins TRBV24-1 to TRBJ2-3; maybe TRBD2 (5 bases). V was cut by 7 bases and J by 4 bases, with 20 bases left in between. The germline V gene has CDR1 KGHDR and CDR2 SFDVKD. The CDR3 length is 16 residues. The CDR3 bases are TGTGCCACCAGCCTACCCGGAGGTTATTCTGCAGATACGCAGTATTTT. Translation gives CATSLPGGYSADTQYF.

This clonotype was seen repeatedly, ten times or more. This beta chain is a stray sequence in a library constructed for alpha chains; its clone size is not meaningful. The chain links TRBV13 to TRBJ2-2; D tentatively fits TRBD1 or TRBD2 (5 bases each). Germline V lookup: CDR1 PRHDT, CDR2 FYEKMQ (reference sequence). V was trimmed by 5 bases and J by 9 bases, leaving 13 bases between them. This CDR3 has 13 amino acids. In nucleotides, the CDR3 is TGTGCCAGCAGCGCAGAAGGGGACCGGGAGCTGTTTTTT. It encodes CASSAEGDRELFF.

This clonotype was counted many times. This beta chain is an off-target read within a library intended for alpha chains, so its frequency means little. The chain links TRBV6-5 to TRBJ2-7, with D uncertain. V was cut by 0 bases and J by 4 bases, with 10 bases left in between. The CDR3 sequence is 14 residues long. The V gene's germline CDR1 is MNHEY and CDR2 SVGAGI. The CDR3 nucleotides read TGTGCCAGCAGTTACTCCAGGAGTACTTACGAGCAGTACTTC. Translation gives CASSYSRSTYEQYF.

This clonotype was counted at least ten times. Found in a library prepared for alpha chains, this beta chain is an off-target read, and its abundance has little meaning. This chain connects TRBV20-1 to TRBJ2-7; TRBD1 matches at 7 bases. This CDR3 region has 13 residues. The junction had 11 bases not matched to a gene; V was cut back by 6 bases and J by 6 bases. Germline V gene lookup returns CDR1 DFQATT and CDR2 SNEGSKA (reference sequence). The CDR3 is CSATNRGWGEQYF. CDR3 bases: TGCAGTGCAACAAACAGGGGATGGGGCGAGCAGTACTTC.

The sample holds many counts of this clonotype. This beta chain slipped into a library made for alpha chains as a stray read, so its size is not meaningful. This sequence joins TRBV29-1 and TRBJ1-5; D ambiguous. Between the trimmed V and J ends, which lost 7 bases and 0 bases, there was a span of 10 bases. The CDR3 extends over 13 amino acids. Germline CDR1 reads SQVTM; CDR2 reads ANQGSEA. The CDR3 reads CSGRFHSNQPQHF. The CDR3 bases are TGCAGCGGACGGTTTCATAGCAATCAGCCCCAGCATTTT.

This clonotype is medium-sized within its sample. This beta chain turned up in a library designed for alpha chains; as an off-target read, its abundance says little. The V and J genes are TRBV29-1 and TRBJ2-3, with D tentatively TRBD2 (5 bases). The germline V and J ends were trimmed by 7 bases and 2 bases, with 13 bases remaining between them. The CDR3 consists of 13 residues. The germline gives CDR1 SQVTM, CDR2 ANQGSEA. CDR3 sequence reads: CSAAGEPTDTQYF. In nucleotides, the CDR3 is TGCAGCGCTGCGGGCGAACCCACAGATACGCAGTATTTT.

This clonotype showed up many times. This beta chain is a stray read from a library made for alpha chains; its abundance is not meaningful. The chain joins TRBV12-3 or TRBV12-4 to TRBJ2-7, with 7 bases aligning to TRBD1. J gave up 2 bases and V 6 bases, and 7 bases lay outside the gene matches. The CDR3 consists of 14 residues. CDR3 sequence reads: CASSPGQITYEQYF. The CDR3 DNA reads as TGTGCCAGCAGCCCGGGACAGATAACCTACGAGCAGTACTTC.

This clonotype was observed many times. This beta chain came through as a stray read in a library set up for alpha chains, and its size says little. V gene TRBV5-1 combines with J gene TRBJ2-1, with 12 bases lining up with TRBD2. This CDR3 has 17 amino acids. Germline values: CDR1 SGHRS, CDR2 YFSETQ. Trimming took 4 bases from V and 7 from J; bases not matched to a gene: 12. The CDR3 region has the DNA TGCGCCAGCAGCATCGGACTAGCGGGAACCCAGTGGAATGAGCAGTTCTTC. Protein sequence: CASSIGLAGTQWNEQFF.

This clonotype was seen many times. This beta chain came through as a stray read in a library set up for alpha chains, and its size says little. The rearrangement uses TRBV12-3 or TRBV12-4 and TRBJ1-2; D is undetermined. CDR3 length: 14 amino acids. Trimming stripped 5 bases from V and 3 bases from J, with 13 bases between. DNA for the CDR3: TGTGCCAGCAGTCATCGACGGTTGGACTATGGCTACACCTTC. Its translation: CASSHRRLDYGYTF.

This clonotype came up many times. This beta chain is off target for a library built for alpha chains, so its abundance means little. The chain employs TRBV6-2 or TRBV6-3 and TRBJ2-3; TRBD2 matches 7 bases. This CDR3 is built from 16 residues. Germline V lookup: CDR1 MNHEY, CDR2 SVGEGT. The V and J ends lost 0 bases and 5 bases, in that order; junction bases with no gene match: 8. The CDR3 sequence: CASSYSTSRPIDTQYF. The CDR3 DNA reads TGTGCCAGCAGTTACTCGACTAGCAGACCGATAGATACGCAGTATTTT.

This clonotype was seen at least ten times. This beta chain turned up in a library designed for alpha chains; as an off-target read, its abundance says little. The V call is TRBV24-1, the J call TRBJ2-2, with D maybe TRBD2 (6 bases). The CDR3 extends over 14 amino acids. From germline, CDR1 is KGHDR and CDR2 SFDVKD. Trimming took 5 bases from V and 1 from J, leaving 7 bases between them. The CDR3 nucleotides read TGTGCCACCAGTGGAGCGGGGAACACCGGGGAGCTGTTTTTT. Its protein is CATSGAGNTGELFF.

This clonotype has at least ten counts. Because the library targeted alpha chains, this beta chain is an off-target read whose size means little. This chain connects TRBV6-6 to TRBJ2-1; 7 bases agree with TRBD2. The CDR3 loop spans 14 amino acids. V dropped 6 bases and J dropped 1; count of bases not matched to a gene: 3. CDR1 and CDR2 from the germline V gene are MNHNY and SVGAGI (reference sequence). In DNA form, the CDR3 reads TGTGCCAGCAGGACTAGCTCGTCCTACAATGAGCAGTTCTTC. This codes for CASRTSSSYNEQFF.

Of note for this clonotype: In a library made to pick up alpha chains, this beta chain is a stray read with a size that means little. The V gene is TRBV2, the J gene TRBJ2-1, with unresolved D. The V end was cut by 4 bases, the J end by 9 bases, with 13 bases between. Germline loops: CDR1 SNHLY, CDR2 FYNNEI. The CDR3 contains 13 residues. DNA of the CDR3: TGTGCCAGCAGTGGGTTGCTAGTGGGTGAGCAGTTCTTC. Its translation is CASSGLLVGEQFF.

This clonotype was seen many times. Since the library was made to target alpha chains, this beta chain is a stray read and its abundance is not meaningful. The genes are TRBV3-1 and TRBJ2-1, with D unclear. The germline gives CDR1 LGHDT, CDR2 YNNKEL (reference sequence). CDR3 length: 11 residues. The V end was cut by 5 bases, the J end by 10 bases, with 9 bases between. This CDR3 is CASSSEIEQFF. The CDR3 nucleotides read TGTGCCAGCAGCTCTGAGATAGAGCAGTTCTTC.

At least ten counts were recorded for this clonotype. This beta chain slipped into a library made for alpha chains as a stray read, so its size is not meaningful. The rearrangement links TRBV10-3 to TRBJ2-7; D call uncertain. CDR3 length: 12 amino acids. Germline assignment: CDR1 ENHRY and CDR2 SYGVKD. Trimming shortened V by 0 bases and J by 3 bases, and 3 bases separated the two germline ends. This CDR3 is CAISESGYEQYF. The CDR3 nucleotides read TGTGCCATCAGTGAGTCGGGCTACGAGCAGTACTTC.

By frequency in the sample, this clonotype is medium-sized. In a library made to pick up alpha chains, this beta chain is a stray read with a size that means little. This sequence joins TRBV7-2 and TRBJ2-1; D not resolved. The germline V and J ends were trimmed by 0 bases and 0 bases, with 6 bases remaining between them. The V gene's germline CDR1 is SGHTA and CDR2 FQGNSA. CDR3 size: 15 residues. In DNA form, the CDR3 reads TGTGCCAGCAGCTTAGCGGGGAACTCCTACAATGAGCAGTTCTTC. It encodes CASSLAGNSYNEQFF.

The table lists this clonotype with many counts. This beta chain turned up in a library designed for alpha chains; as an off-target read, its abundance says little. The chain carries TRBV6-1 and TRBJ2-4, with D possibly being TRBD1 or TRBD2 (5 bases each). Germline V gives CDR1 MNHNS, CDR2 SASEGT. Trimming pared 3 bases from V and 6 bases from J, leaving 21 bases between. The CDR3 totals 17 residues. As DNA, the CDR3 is TGTGCCAGCAGTGACCCAACCCGGGACGGCCAAAGAAACATTCAGTACTTC. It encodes CASSDPTRDGQRNIQYF.

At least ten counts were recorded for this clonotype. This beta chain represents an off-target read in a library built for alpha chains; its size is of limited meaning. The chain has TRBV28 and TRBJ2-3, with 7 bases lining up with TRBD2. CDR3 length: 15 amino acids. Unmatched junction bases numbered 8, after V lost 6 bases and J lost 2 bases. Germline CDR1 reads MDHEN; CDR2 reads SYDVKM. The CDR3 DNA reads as TGTGCCAGCAGGGAATCTGGGAGGGTCACAGATACGCAGTATTTT. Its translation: CASRESGRVTDTQYF.

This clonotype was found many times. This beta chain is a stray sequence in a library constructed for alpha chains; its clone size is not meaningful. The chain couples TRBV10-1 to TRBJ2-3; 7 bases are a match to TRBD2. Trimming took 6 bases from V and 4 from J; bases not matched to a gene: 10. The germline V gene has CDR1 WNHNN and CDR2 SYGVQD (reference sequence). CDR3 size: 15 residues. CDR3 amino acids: CASSGASGLADTQYF. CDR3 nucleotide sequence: TGCGCCAGCAGCGGAGCTAGCGGCTTGGCAGATACGCAGTATTTT.

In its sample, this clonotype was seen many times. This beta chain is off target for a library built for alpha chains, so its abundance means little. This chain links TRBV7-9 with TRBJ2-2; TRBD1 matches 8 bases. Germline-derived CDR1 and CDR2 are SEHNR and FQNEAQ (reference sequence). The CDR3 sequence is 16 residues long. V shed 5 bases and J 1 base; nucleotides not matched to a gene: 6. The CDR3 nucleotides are TGTGCCAGCAGCCGTGGGACAGGCGAGAACACCGGGGAGCTGTTTTTT. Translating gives CASSRGTGENTGELFF.

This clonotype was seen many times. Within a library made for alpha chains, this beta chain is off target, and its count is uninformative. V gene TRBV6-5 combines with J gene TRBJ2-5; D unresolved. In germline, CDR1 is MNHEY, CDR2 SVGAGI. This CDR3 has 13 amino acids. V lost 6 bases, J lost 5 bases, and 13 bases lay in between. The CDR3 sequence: CASSPAHVETQYF. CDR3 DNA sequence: TGTGCCAGCAGCCCCGCCCACGTGGAGACCCAGTACTTC.